The T cell receptor beta chain described here comes from a study of cytomegalovirus exposure and HLA in healthy donors. V gave up 7 bases and J gave up 2 bases; unmatched junction bases: 3. The CDR3 sequence is 13 residues long. Germline CDR1 and CDR2: SGHRS and YFSETQ. Broader study findings: It was likely that a cluster of highly shared sequence variants was a sequencing artifact.

This clone was observed a handful of times. The antigen remains unidentified. Primers for the PCR totalled 60 Vbeta and 13 Jbeta. This table comes from immunoSEQ multiplex PCR, and its TCRdb copy is limited to in-frame clones, with some not included. Among some 80,000 clones listed, around 79% were seen once. This receptor was identified in a man between 40 and 49 years old in good health and CMV-seronegative. Specimen: PBMCs. This chain links TRBV5-1 with TRBJ1-3, with 7 bases aligning to TRBD1. CDR3 residues: CASAGTAGNTIYF. In DNA, the CDR3 is TGCGCCAGCGCCGGGACAGCTGGAAACACCATATATTTT.